This T cell receptor (beta chain) appears in the sequencing data of a study of CD8+ T cells in alopecia areata. Study conclusions and caveats: Affected lesional scalp, above all in alopecia totalis/universalis, was more clonal than normal scalp.

Germline V gives CDR1 GTSNPN, CDR2 SVGIG (reference sequence). The CDR3 covers 13 residues. The V end lost 2 bases, the J end lost 5 bases, and 13 bases lay between the germline ends. Reverse transcription of extracted RNA yielded cDNA, which provided the sequencing template. The protocol was immunoSEQ multiplex PCR, while the TCRdb copy is restricted to in-frame clones and leaves out a portion. The sample shows 100,000 to 150,000 clones, 47% of them seen only once. This clone occurred a few times. Its target is unknown. CD4+ and CD8+ T cells were sorted from PBMCs stained for CD3, CD4 and CD8. Sequencing was carried out using NKG2D-low CD8+ T cells sorted from blood. V gene TRBV30 combines with J gene TRBJ2-7; D may be TRBD2 (5 bases). The clonotype originates from a human donor with alopecia areata. The CDR3 sequence: CAWSWGEKDEQYF. The DNA for the CDR3 is TGTGCCTGGAGTTGGGGAGAGAAGGACGAGCAGTACTTC.